The 17 T cell receptor beta chains presented below share a single source sample, sequenced in a study of T cells expressing NK-cell markers. TCRdb reprocessed the 5' RACE reads, with one entry per CDR3 protein and no DNA. There are some 280,000 distinct CDR3 sequences in the sample, with about 0.4% held by the top ten. Material: blood T cells: a sorted CD56 or NKG2C T cell subset, CD4+ or CD8+ T cells, or bulk PBMC T cells (not recorded which). These receptors came from a man aged 18 to 35 in good health.

The chain couples TRBV4-3 to TRBJ2-3; lacking DNA, the TRBD2 call made by TCRdb goes unchecked. Germline lookup yields CDR1 LGHNA and CDR2 YSLEER. The CDR3 consists of 19 residues. The CDR3 loop reads CASSQEAERLAYGTDTQYF.

V is TRBV15 and J is TRBJ2-7; the D call of TRBD1 rests on TCRdb alone, since no DNA is present to check it. CDR1 and CDR2 (germline): LNHNV, YYDKDF (reference sequence). The length of the CDR3 is 15 residues. The CDR3 here is CATSRAGQGNHEQYF.

CDR3 protein: CSVEWLAQYNEQFF. The V and J genes are TRBV29-1 and TRBJ2-1; TCRdb lists TRBD2, though no DNA is available to test this call. This CDR3 spans 14 amino acids. Germline V lookup: CDR1 SQVTM, CDR2 ANQGSEA.

The chain joins TRBV5-1 to TRBJ2-1; TCRdb gives TRBD2 as the D gene, but with no DNA this cannot be confirmed. Germline values: CDR1 SGHRS, CDR2 YFSETQ. The CDR3 covers 15 residues. The CDR3 sequence is CASRPGTSVSYEQFF.

The chain carries TRBV3-1 and TRBJ2-1; checking the TCRdb D call of TRBD2 is not possible without DNA. This CDR3 contains 15 residues. Germline loops: CDR1 LGHDT, CDR2 YNNKEL (reference sequence). The CDR3 here is CASSKGVAGSNEQFF.

This chain joins TRBV5-4 and TRBJ2-1; the TCRdb D gene call, TRBD2, has no DNA to confirm it. This CDR3 has 15 residues. CDR1 is SGHNT, CDR2 YYREEE, per germline (reference sequence). The CDR3 sequence is CASSLSSAGGPWQFF.

This chain links TRBV6-1 with TRBJ1-5; as DNA is missing, the TRBD1 call by TCRdb cannot be tested. CDR3 size: 15 residues. Germline CDR1 is MNHNS and CDR2 is SASEGT. CDR3 loop: CASSQTGTSNQPQHF.

The chain combines TRBV9 with TRBJ2-1; the D gene TCRdb calls, TRBD1, cannot be checked with no DNA. Germline CDR1 SGDLS, CDR2 YYNGEE. The CDR3 extends over 14 amino acids. The CDR3 spells CASSVDGRNNEQFF.

The rearrangement joins TRBV7-9 to TRBJ2-1; TCRdb returns TRBD2, unconfirmable since there is no DNA. This CDR3 comprises 16 residues. Germline V CDR1 and CDR2: SEHNR, FQNEAQ (reference sequence). The CDR3 sequence: CASSLDGLAVYNEQFF.

The rearrangement links TRBV7-9 to TRBJ2-7; TCRdb gives TRBD2 as the D gene, but with no DNA this cannot be confirmed. Germline V lookup: CDR1 SEHNR, CDR2 FQNEAQ (reference sequence). CDR3 length: 17 amino acids. CDR3 sequence: CASSKTVTSGTFDEQYF.

The CDR3 protein is CASSQDPSGASEQYF. The V gene is TRBV4-3, the J gene TRBJ2-7; TCRdb proposes TRBD2, but this gene call is untestable without DNA. CDR1 is LGHNA and CDR2 is YSLEER in the germline V gene. This CDR3 contains 15 residues.

The V call is TRBV29-1, the J call TRBJ2-1; TCRdb designates TRBD1, a call that cannot be tested without DNA. This CDR3 spans 12 amino acids. From germline, CDR1 is SQVTM and CDR2 ANQGSEA. The CDR3 sequence is CSVRRGYNEQFF.

The chain combines TRBV7-9 with TRBJ1-2; the D gene TCRdb calls, TRBD1, cannot be checked with no DNA. The germline gives CDR1 SEHNR, CDR2 FQNEAQ (reference sequence). This CDR3 has 15 amino acids. CDR3 amino acids: CASSLAQGAVDGYTF. The whole variable domain, filled in from reference TRBV7-9 and TRBJ1-2, reads DTGVSQNPRHKITKRGQNVTFRCDPISEHNRLYWYRQTLGQGPEFLTYFQNEAQLEKSRLLSDRFSAERPKGSFSTLEIQRTEQGDSAMYLCASSLAQGAVDGYTFGSGTRLTVV.

The CDR3: CASAPTGLNTEAFF. The chain links TRBV12-5 to TRBJ1-1; TCRdb reports TRBD1, a call that lacks DNA to check it against. The CDR3 is made up of 14 amino acids. CDR1 and CDR2 from the germline V gene are LGHNT and FRNRAP.

The chain has TRBV7-9 and TRBJ2-1; there is no DNA to check the TCRdb D call of TRBD2. The CDR3 is 16 amino acids. Germline assignment: CDR1 SEHNR and CDR2 FQNEAQ (reference sequence). CDR3 amino acids: CASSSRAGRTYNEQFF.

The chain employs TRBV14 and TRBJ2-5; the D gene TCRdb calls, TRBD2, cannot be checked with no DNA. Looked up from germline, CDR1 is SGHDN and CDR2 is FVKESK. This CDR3 contains 15 residues. CDR3 amino acids: CASRRGLAGEETQYF.

The CDR3 loop reads CAWSVRGARNTGELFF. The chain couples TRBV30 to TRBJ2-2; TCRdb names TRBD1, which stays unverified in the absence of DNA. This CDR3 contains 16 residues. Germline V gives CDR1 GTSNPN, CDR2 SVGIG (reference sequence).